The present entry profiles one T cell receptor beta chain with its context. Its antigen is undetermined. The data derive from a study of cytomegalovirus exposure and HLA in healthy donors. Study results and limitations: In a later analysis, the majority of CMV-associated beta chains seemingly showed HLA restriction. Later, an analysis showed that TCR beta chains associated with HLA were more clonally expanded than others that were equally common. Accurate predictions that matched the HLA-A and HLA-B alleles of most subjects were reportedly made from TCR beta sequences. Analyses of presence and absence presupposed an approximately uniform sequencing depth across donors.

The PCR used 60 Vbeta and 13 Jbeta primers. Some clones are missing from TCRdb's copy, which holds only in-frame ones; the method was immunoSEQ multiplex PCR. The top ten clones hold roughly 4% of a sample with more than 60,000 clones, around 80% of them seen once. The CDR3 runs 16 residues. In germline, CDR1 is SGHRS, CDR2 YFSETQ. The ends lost 0 bases at V and 2 bases at J; junction bases unmatched: 6. This receptor was identified in a woman between 25 and 40 years old in good health and CMV-seronegative. This sequence joins TRBV5-1 and TRBJ2-3; 7 bases are shared with TRBD2. The specimen sequenced was PBMCs. This CDR3 reads CASSLALAGDTDTQYF. CDR3 bases: TGCGCCAGCAGCTTGGCCCTTGCGGGGGACACAGATACGCAGTATTTT.